Following are 10 T cell receptor beta chains from one sample sequenced in a study of vaccination effects on CD4 cells after COVID-19. Generated by immunoSEQ multiplex PCR, the TCRdb table keeps only in-frame clones and is missing some. The sample holds 55,000 to 75,000 clones; approximately 70% are singletons and the top ten take about 4%. Expansion with viral peptide pools was applied to antigen-specific CD4+ T cells by the ViraFEST assay prior to sequencing. Once cultured for approximately 10 days, the cells underwent separation to obtain CD4+ T cells. The study found no prior SARS-CoV-2 infection in the vaccine recipients, who tested negative for nucleocapsid antibodies. No antigen has been assigned to these receptors. The input for sequencing was CD4+ T cells from PBMCs cultured with HCoV-OC43 spike peptides, taken before COVID-19 vaccination. Subset of the sample: HCoV-OC43 spike overlapping peptide pool stimulation. All receptors derive from a human donor who received a COVID-19 vaccine.

The V call is TRBV7-2, the J call TRBJ2-3, with 9 bases that match TRBD2. Losses at the gene ends were 5 bases for V and 0 bases for J; bases not matched to a gene: 12. The germline CDR1 and CDR2 sequences are SGHTA and FQGNSA. The CDR3 extends over 18 amino acids. Written as DNA, the CDR3 is TGTGCCAGCAGCCCACGGGTAGCGGGGGACTTTAGCACAGATACGCAGTATTTT. This encodes CASSPRVAGDFSTDTQYF.

This CDR3 is CASGTSRHQHQTQYF. The CDR3 DNA reads TGTGCCAGCGGGACTAGCCGACACCAACACCAGACCCAGTACTTC. The genes are TRBV5-8 and TRBJ2-5; TRBD2 aligns across 9 bases. The germline V gene has CDR1 SGHTS and CDR2 YDEGEE. This CDR3 is built from 15 residues. Trimming at V came to 7 bases and at J to 6 bases, leaving 13 bases not matched to a gene.

The rearrangement uses TRBV5-6 and TRBJ2-7; 11 nucleotides align to TRBD1. The V gene's germline CDR1 is SGHDT and CDR2 YYEEEE. CDR3 size: 18 residues. V was pared by 1 base and J by 5 bases, with 14 bases of the junction left unmatched. The CDR3: CASSLSPSPRTGGNEQYV. The CDR3 coding sequence is TGTGCCAGCAGCTTGAGCCCCTCCCCCCGGACAGGGGGCAACGAGCAGTACGTC.

This chain uses TRBV6-2 or TRBV6-3 with TRBJ2-5; weak D call: TRBD2 (5 bases). Germline CDR1 MNHEY, CDR2 SVGEGT. V was trimmed by 0 bases and J by 7 bases, leaving 12 bases between them. The CDR3 runs to 14 residues. In nucleotides, the CDR3 is TGTGCCAGCAGTTACTCGAACTTTGAGGGGACCCAGTACTTC. Amino acid sequence: CASSYSNFEGTQYF.

This clone was seen a single time. The genes are TRBV7-2 and TRBJ2-7; perhaps D is TRBD1 or TRBD2 (5 bases each). The CDR3 runs 15 residues. The V gene's germline CDR1 is SGHTA and CDR2 FQGNSA. V dropped 6 bases and J dropped 1 base, with 16 bases sitting between them. The CDR3: CASSSTAGRSYEQYV. CDR3 sequence (DNA): TGTGCCAGCAGTTCCACTGCAGGGAGATCCTACGAGCAGTACGTC.

The chain links TRBV19 to TRBJ2-2, with 8 bases aligning to TRBD1. Germline CDR1 LNHDA, CDR2 SQIVND (reference sequence). V shed 6 bases and J 4 bases; nucleotides not matched to a gene: 4. The CDR3 contains 14 residues. The CDR3 reads CASSRGRSTGELFF. CDR3 sequence (DNA): TGTGCCAGTAGCAGGGGGCGCAGCACCGGGGAGCTGTTTTTT.

This chain's CDR3 is CASGLWPGMNTEAFF. The CDR3 coding sequence is TGTGCTAGTGGTTTGTGGCCGGGAATGAACACTGAAGCTTTCTTT. The V and J genes are TRBV12-5 and TRBJ1-1; D uncertain. Germline V gene lookup returns CDR1 LGHNT and CDR2 FRNRAP. The CDR3 spans 15 residues. Trimming pared 2 bases from V and 0 bases from J, leaving 10 bases between.

The chain links TRBV4-1 to TRBJ2-3, with TRBD2 matching over 9 bases. Germline assignment: CDR1 MGHRA and CDR2 YSYEKL. J was trimmed by 5 bases and V by 3 bases; bases with no gene match: 6. The CDR3 is 15 amino acids. CDR3 bases: TGCGCCAGCAGCCACCACGGACTAGCGCAAGATACGCAGTATTTT. Amino acids: CASSHHGLAQDTQYF.

This clone is a singleton in its sample. The chain uses TRBV15 and TRBJ2-1; TRBD2 matches at 14 bases. Germline loops: CDR1 LNHNV, CDR2 YYDKDF (reference sequence). This CDR3 contains 16 residues. The V gene end was trimmed by 5 bases and the J gene end by 10 bases; junction bases not matched to a gene: 10. The CDR3, as DNA: TGTGCCACCAGCGGAAAAACGGGGACTAGCGGGGGCGAGCAGTTCTTC. Residues: CATSGKTGTSGGEQFF. The full variable domain, with the rest looked up from reference TRBV15 and TRBJ2-1, is DAMVIQNPRYQVTQFGKPVTLSCSQTLNHNVMYWYQQKSSQAPKLLFHYYDKDFNNEADTPDNFQSRRPNTSFCFLDIRSPGLGDTAMYLCATSGKTGTSGGEQFFGPGTRLTVL.

The genes are TRBV28 and TRBJ1-1; possibly TRBD1 for D (5 bases). Trimming cost V 4 bases and J 4 bases, with 16 bases left between them. CDR1 and CDR2 (germline): MDHEN, SYDVKM. This CDR3 is built from 15 residues. The CDR3 nucleotides are TGTGCCAGCAGTTCCCCAGGGCGGGTGGGCACTGAAGCTTTCTTT. Its protein is CASSSPGRVGTEAFF.